The 8 T cell receptor beta chains below were found in one sample sequenced in a study of blood T cell repertoires in COVID-19. Only in-frame clones appear in the TCRdb table, and some are missing; sequencing was by immunoSEQ multiplex PCR. Seen here are fewer than 250,000 clones, about 91% observed once, and the top ten hold roughly 1.2%. Sequencing was performed on peripheral blood. Receptors were obtained from a young man with acute or convalescent COVID-19.

The chain carries TRBV5-4 and TRBJ1-2; the match to TRBD1 covers 12 bases. The CDR3 sequence is 14 residues long. CDR1 is SGHNT and CDR2 is YYREEE in the germline V gene (reference sequence). V lost 7 bases to trimming and J lost 4 bases; unmatched junction nucleotides: 5. The CDR3 loop reads CASGDRGHSYGYTF. The CDR3 DNA sequence: TGTGCCAGCGGGGACAGGGGGCATTCCTATGGCTACACCTTC.

The V call is TRBV28, the J call TRBJ1-4; 7 nucleotides line up with TRBD1. The V gene end was trimmed by 6 bases and the J gene end by 0 bases; junction bases not matched to a gene: 7. Looked up from germline, CDR1 is MDHEN and CDR2 is SYDVKM. The CDR3 covers 16 residues. CDR3 loop: CASSRQGLATNEKLFF. The CDR3 coding sequence is TGTGCCAGCAGCAGACAGGGACTTGCAACTAATGAAAAACTGTTTTTT.

The J gene is TRBJ2-2, the V gene TRBV27; 9 positions match TRBD1. The junction had 11 bases not matched to a gene; V was cut back by 5 bases and J by 7 bases. Germline V gene lookup returns CDR1 MNHEY and CDR2 SMNVEV (reference sequence). The CDR3 length is 16 residues. The CDR3 sequence: CASSPRAGTGIGELFF. Here the CDR3 DNA reads TGTGCCAGCAGTCCCCGCGCCGGGACAGGGATCGGGGAGCTGTTTTTT.

This chain connects TRBV18 to TRBJ2-7; TRBD1 is a possible D gene (6 bases). The V gene's germline CDR1 is KGHSH and CDR2 LQKENI. This CDR3 region has 14 residues. Trimming pared 6 bases from V and 3 bases from J, leaving 15 bases between. CDR3 region: CASSPDRSNYEQYF. In DNA form, the CDR3 reads TGTGCCAGCTCCCCAGACAGGAGCAACTACGAGCAGTACTTC.

This clone was found once. V is TRBV11-2 and J is TRBJ2-7; no reliable D call. Germline V gene data show CDR1 as SGHAT and CDR2 as FQNNGV. V lost 1 base and J 0 bases, leaving 7 bases between the germline ends. CDR3 length: 14 amino acids. The CDR3 region is CASSLVPGSYEQYF. CDR3 nucleotides: TGTGCCAGCAGCTTAGTCCCAGGCTCCTACGAGCAGTACTTC.

In nucleotides, the CDR3 is TGCGCCAGCAGCCTCGCCGGACTTACCGGGGAGCTGTTTTTT. Its translation is CASSLAGLTGELFF. This chain uses TRBV5-1 with TRBJ2-2; a possible D gene is TRBD2 (5 bases). CDR3 length equals 14 residues. CDR1 and CDR2 (germline): SGHRS, YFSETQ. V was pared by 4 bases and J by 5 bases, with 12 bases between. Full variable domain (remainder filled in from reference TRBV5-1 and TRBJ2-2): KAGVTQTPRYLIKTRGQQVTLSCSPISGHRSVSWYQQTPGQGLQFLFEYFSETQRNKGNFPGRFSGRQFSNSRSEMNVSTLELGDSALYLCASSLAGLTGELFFGEGSRLTVL.

This chain connects TRBV28 to TRBJ2-1, with D perhaps matching TRBD2 (5 bases). The CDR3 loop spans 15 amino acids. Trimming took off 4 bases at V and 5 bases at J, with 15 bases between the two ends. Germline CDR1 reads MDHEN; CDR2 reads SYDVKM. As DNA, the CDR3 is TGTGCCAGCAGTTCTCTGGAGAGGGCCGACAATGAGCAGTTCTTC. Its protein product is CASSSLERADNEQFF.

The chain is built from TRBV28 and TRBJ2-5; 10 bases align to TRBD2. The junction had 9 bases not matched to a gene; V was cut back by 4 bases and J by 7 bases. The CDR3 covers 15 residues. The germline CDR1 and CDR2 sequences are MDHEN and SYDVKM. CDR3 protein: CASSSSGSFLGTQYF. The CDR3 bases are TGTGCCAGCAGTTCTAGCGGGAGTTTCTTAGGGACCCAGTACTTC.